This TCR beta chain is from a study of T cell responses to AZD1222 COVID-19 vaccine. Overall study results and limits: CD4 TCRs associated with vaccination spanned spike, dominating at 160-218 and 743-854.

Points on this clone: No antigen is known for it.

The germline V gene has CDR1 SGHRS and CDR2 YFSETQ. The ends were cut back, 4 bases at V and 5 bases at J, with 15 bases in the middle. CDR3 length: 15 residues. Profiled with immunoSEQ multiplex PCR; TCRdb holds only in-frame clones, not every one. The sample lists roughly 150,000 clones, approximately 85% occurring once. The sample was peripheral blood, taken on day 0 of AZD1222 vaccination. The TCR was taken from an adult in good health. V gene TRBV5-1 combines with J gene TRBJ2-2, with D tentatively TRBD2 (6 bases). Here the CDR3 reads CASSNPGLRTGELFF. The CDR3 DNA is TGCGCCAGCAGCAACCCGGGACTCCGAACCGGGGAGCTGTTTTTT.